This T cell receptor beta chain was found in a study of blood T cell repertoires in COVID-19. Trimming cost V 6 bases and J 0 bases, with 19 bases left between them. The CDR3 covers 17 residues. Germline assignment: CDR1 SGHRS and CDR2 YFSETQ. The assay was immunoSEQ multiplex PCR, and TCRdb's table has in-frame clones only and misses some. The sample gives some 300,000 clones, more than 80% of which show up once; over 5% is in the top ten. The chain joins TRBV5-1 to TRBJ2-4; perhaps TRBD1 as D (6 bases). The sequenced material came from peripheral blood. The clonotype originates from a woman aged 45-65 years with COVID-19, enrolled during active disease. In DNA form, the CDR3 reads TGCGCCAGCACCAGGGGCGGAGAATCATTAGCCAAAAACATTCAGTACTTC. As protein: CASTRGGESLAKNIQYF.